The 19 T cell receptor beta chains below all came from one sample that was sequenced in a study of blood T cell repertoires in COVID-19. The assay was immunoSEQ multiplex PCR, and TCRdb's table has in-frame clones only and misses some. The sample lists 200,000 to 250,000 clones; roughly 81% were seen once. Source material: peripheral blood. The receptors were sampled from a man aged 50-59 years with acute or convalescent COVID-19.

The J gene is TRBJ2-1, the V gene TRBV13, with 7 positions matching TRBD2. CDR1 and CDR2 from the germline V gene are PRHDT and FYEKMQ (reference sequence). The CDR3 runs 16 residues. J lost 0 bases, V lost 2 bases, and 4 bases had no gene match. CDR3 nucleotide sequence: TGTGCCAGCAGCTTATGGGCTAGCGGCTCCTACAATGAGCAGTTCTTC. Its translation is CASSLWASGSYNEQFF.

The chain uses TRBV2 and TRBJ1-5; D unclear. Per germline, CDR1 SNHLY and CDR2 FYNNEI. The V gene lost 4 bases and the J gene lost 4 bases, with 11 bases spanning the gap. The CDR3 length is 14 residues. CDR3 in amino acids: CASSGEAVNQPQHF. The CDR3 DNA sequence: TGTGCCAGCAGTGGGGAGGCCGTTAATCAGCCCCAGCATTTT.

The chain recombines TRBV9 with TRBJ2-2; D possibly corresponds to TRBD2 (7 bases). This CDR3 has 16 amino acids. Between the trimmed V and J ends, which lost 0 bases and 6 bases, there was a span of 15 bases. The germline CDR1 and CDR2 sequences are SGDLS and YYNGEE. CDR3 loop: CASSVDGGLVAGELFF. In DNA form, the CDR3 reads TGTGCCAGCAGCGTAGACGGGGGGCTGGTGGCCGGGGAGCTGTTTTTT.

The chain employs TRBV28 and TRBJ2-1; 12 bases line up with TRBD2. This CDR3 is 16 amino acids long. The germline CDR1 and CDR2 sequences are MDHEN and SYDVKM. Losses at the gene ends were 1 base for V and 8 bases for J; bases not matched to a gene: 6. The CDR3 loop reads CASSLLGLAGDDEQFF. Here the CDR3 DNA reads TGTGCCAGCAGTTTATTGGGACTAGCGGGTGACGATGAGCAGTTCTTC.

CDR3 DNA: TGTGCCAGCAGTCCTCTAGGTGCGGGGGGTAACAATGAGCAGTTCTTC. Translating it yields CASSPLGAGGNNEQFF. The rearrangement uses TRBV5-4 and TRBJ2-1; 8 bases map to TRBD2. The germline CDR1 and CDR2 sequences are SGHNT and YYREEE (reference sequence). J was trimmed by 5 bases and V by 5 bases; bases with no gene match: 12. This CDR3 region has 16 residues.

V usage is TRBV14 and J usage is TRBJ2-2; 10 bases align to TRBD1. The CDR3 has 16 residues. CDR1 and CDR2 from the germline V gene are SGHDN and FVKESK. V gave up 3 bases and J gave up 2 bases; unmatched junction bases: 3. This CDR3 is CASSQRTGGNTGELFF. CDR3 sequence (DNA): TGTGCCAGCAGCCAGCGGACAGGGGGAAACACCGGGGAGCTGTTTTTT.

The chain recombines TRBV7-3 with TRBJ1-1; TRBD1 matches 9 bases. After removal of 1 base from V and 4 bases from J, the junction contained 10 bases not matched to a gene. Germline V gives CDR1 SGHTA, CDR2 FQGTGA. CDR3 size: 17 residues. The CDR3 nucleotides read TGTGCCAGCAGCTTAAAGGGACAGGGTTGGAAGAGCACTGAAGCTTTCTTT. Its protein product is CASSLKGQGWKSTEAFF.

V gene TRBV4-1 combines with J gene TRBJ1-2, with 7 bases identical to TRBD1. Germline V lookup: CDR1 MGHRA, CDR2 YSYEKL. Trimming removed 3 bases from V and 3 bases from J; junction bases left unmatched: 13. This CDR3 is built from 17 residues. The CDR3 region has the DNA TGCGCCAGCAGCCAGCATAACCACAGGGGTAGGGACTATGGCTACACCTTC. Translating it yields CASSQHNHRGRDYGYTF.

The chain carries TRBV12-5 and TRBJ1-4, with D maybe TRBD1 (5 bases). V lost 0 bases and J 4 bases, leaving 15 bases between the germline ends. The CDR3 extends over 17 amino acids. Germline V gene lookup returns CDR1 LGHNT and CDR2 FRNRAP. The CDR3 loop is CASGLVRTQGFNEKLFF. DNA of the CDR3: TGTGCTAGTGGTTTGGTACGAACCCAGGGTTTTAATGAAAAACTGTTTTTT. The whole variable domain, filled in from reference TRBV12-5 and TRBJ1-4, reads DARVTQTPRHKVTEMGQEVTMRCQPILGHNTVFWYRQTMMQGLELLAYFRNRAPLDDSGMPKDRFSAEMPDATLATLKIQPSEPRDSAVYFCASGLVRTQGFNEKLFFGSGTQLSVL.

The chain combines TRBV30 with TRBJ1-1, with TRBD1 matching 9 bases. CDR1 is GTSNPN, CDR2 SVGIG, per germline (reference sequence). This CDR3 is built from 16 residues. Unmatched junction bases numbered 10, after V lost 2 bases and J lost 3 bases. DNA of the CDR3: TGTGCCTGGAGTAGAACGGGGACAGGGTATGACACTGAAGCTTTCTTT. Translating gives CAWSRTGTGYDTEAFF.

The V call is TRBV30, the J call TRBJ1-2; TRBD1 matches at 9 bases. CDR3 length: 14 residues. Germline V lookup: CDR1 GTSNPN, CDR2 SVGIG (reference sequence). J was trimmed by 8 bases and V by 5 bases; bases with no gene match: 12. CDR3: CAWDRGTGYGGYTF. DNA of the CDR3: TGTGCCTGGGACCGCGGGACAGGGTACGGGGGCTACACCTTC.

V is TRBV30 and J is TRBJ1-4; TRBD1 matches 8 bases. V was pared by 3 bases and J by 6 bases, with 6 bases of the junction left unmatched. This CDR3 is 14 amino acids long. Germline V gene sequence: CDR1 GTSNPN, CDR2 SVGIG (reference sequence). CDR3 DNA sequence: TGTGCCTGGAGCGGTAGGACAGGGCATGAAAAACTGTTTTTT. Amino acid sequence: CAWSGRTGHEKLFF.

This rearrangement joins TRBV5-1 to TRBJ1-5, with D perhaps matching TRBD1 (6 bases). The V end lost 0 bases, the J end lost 0 bases, and 7 bases lay between the germline ends. This CDR3 is built from 15 residues. CDR1 SGHRS and CDR2 YFSETQ come from the germline V gene. The CDR3 bases are TGCGCCAGCAGCTTGGGGACAGTTAGCAATCAGCCCCAGCATTTT. Amino acids: CASSLGTVSNQPQHF.

V and J are TRBV6-5 and TRBJ2-5; D is unclear. Germline V gives CDR1 MNHEY, CDR2 SVGAGI. The CDR3 contains 15 residues. V was trimmed by 6 bases and J by 5 bases, leaving 19 bases between them. The DNA for the CDR3 is TGTGCCAGCAGCCCCTTAGAGGCCGATAAGGAGACCCAGTACTTC. It encodes CASSPLEADKETQYF.

This clone was recorded once. The chain carries TRBV3-1 (or the pseudogene TRBV3-2) and TRBJ2-3; D remains ambiguous. Trimming removed 5 bases at V and 2 bases at J, with 8 bases between. Germline CDR1 and CDR2: LGHDT and YNNKEL (reference sequence). This CDR3 has 13 amino acids. CDR3 in amino acids: CASSVGLTDTQYF. For the CDR3, the DNA is TGTGCCAGCAGCGTTGGCCTCACAGATACGCAGTATTTT.

In the case of this clone: Other DNA sequences within the sample encode an identical CDR3. The chain is built from TRBV7-2 and TRBJ2-3; 14 bases align to TRBD2. This CDR3 is built from 16 residues. Germline-derived CDR1 and CDR2 are SGHTA and FQGNSA. J lost 1 base, V lost 4 bases, and 1 base had no gene match. CDR3 coding DNA: TGTGCCAGCAGCTCGGGACTAGCGGGAGGCACAGATACGCAGTATTTT. This gives the protein CASSSGLAGGTDTQYF.

The gene calls are TRBV4-2 and TRBJ1-5; no reliable D call. The CDR3 length is 16 residues. Trimming cost V 0 bases and J 1 base, with 10 bases left between them. CDR1 and CDR2 from the germline V gene are LGHNA and YNFKEQ. The CDR3 is CASSQDPRVSNQPQHF. The CDR3, as DNA: TGTGCCAGCAGCCAAGATCCGCGGGTAAGCAATCAGCCCCAGCATTTT.

This rearrangement joins TRBV2 to TRBJ2-3; weak D call: TRBD1 (5 bases). The V gene lost 4 bases and the J gene lost 1 base, with 12 bases spanning the gap. Germline assignment: CDR1 SNHLY and CDR2 FYNNEI. The CDR3 has 15 residues. Here the CDR3 reads CASSGARGGTDTQYF. CDR3 nucleotides: TGTGCCAGCAGTGGGGCAAGGGGTGGCACAGATACGCAGTATTTT. Combining the CDR3 with reference TRBV2 and TRBJ2-3 gives the whole variable domain EPEVTQTPSHQVTQMGQEVILRCVPISNHLYFYWYRQILGQKVEFLVSFYNNEISEKSEIFDDQFSVERPDGSNFTLKIRSTKLEDSAMYFCASSGARGGTDTQYFGPGTRLTVL.

This chain uses TRBV14 with TRBJ1-4; D is unresolved. The germline CDR1 and CDR2 sequences are SGHDN and FVKESK. V gave up 5 bases and J gave up 8 bases, with 18 bases separating them. The CDR3 loop spans 15 amino acids. This CDR3 reads CASSFGRGGNEKLFF. Written as DNA, the CDR3 is TGTGCCAGCAGCTTCGGACGGGGAGGGAACGAAAAACTGTTTTTT.